This entry describes one T cell receptor (beta chain). In the study's own analysis: Estimation of nucleated cell counts relied on the amplification of reference gene primers. The data were produced by immunoSEQ multiplex PCR, yet TCRdb's version contains in-frame clones alone and is incomplete. The V and J calls and the clone size are those of that table, but D and trimming were determined from the DNA. The repertoire has 130,000 or so clones, about 80% of them found once; the top ten carry 20% to 25%. The sample belongs to a study of blood T cell repertoires in COVID-19. Study information: Both acute and convalescent COVID-19 samples were obtained from the United States, Italy and Spain. Sources were T cells, B-cell-depleted T cells, or PBMCs; the material itself was cDNA or gDNA.

V lost 6 bases to trimming and J lost 7 bases; unmatched junction nucleotides: 9. This CDR3 contains 15 residues. The germline V gene has CDR1 MDHEN and CDR2 SYDVKM. The TCR originated in a human donor in a cohort sampled during active COVID-19. V and J are TRBV28 and TRBJ2-7, with 13 bases fitting TRBD2. Specimen: peripheral blood. CDR3 DNA sequence: TGTGCCAGCAGCCCGACTAGCGGGAGGCCCATAGAGCAGTACTTC. Translated, it gives CASSPTSGRPIEQYF.